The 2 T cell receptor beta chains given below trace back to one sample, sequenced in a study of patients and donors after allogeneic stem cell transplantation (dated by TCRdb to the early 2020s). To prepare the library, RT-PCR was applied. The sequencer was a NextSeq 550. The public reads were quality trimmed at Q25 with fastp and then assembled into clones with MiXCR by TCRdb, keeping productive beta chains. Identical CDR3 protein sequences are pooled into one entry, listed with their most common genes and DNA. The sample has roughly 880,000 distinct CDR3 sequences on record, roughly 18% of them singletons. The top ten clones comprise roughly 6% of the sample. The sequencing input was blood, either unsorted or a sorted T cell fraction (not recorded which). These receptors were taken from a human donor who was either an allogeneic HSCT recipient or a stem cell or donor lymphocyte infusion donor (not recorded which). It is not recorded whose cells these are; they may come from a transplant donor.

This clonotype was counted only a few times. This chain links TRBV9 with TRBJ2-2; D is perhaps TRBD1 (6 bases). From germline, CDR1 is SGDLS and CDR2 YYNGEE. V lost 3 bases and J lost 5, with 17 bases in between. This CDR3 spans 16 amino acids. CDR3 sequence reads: CASSAQGQELTGELFF. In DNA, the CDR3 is TGTGCCAGCAGCGCCCAGGGGCAGGAGTTGACCGGGGAGCTGTTTTTT.

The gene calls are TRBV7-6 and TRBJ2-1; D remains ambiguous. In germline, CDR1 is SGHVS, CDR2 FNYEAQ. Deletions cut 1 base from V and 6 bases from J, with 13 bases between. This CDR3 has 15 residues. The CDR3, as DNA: TGTGCCAGCAGCTTAGGCGTGGGCAACGGCAATGAGCAGTTCTTC. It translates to CASSLGVGNGNEQFF.